A single sample is the source of the 27 T cell receptor beta chains below, sequenced in a study of T-cell memory formation after mild COVID-19. TCRdb passed the 5' RACE reads through MiXCR, listing each CDR3 protein once. The sample has approximately 98,000 distinct CDR3 sequences, roughly a sixth seen once. The sequencing input was PBMCs or a T cell subset sorted from them (not recorded which). Receptors were obtained from a man between 18 and 29 years old who had mild COVID-19 (a few samples of this study predate the infection). Cell type and time point are not known.

V gene TRBV27 combines with J gene TRBJ1-5; D is unclear. Deletions cut 7 bases from V and 5 bases from J, with 9 bases between. The CDR3 contains 12 residues. CDR1 MNHEY and CDR2 SMNVEV come from the germline V gene (reference sequence). The DNA of the CDR3 is TGTGCCAGCACGTCGGAGCATCAGCCCCAGCATTTT. It specifies CASTSEHQPQHF.

CDR3 in DNA: TGCGCCAGCAGCTTGGATGCCGCTGGTAAAGAGACCCAGTACTTC. It is translated as CASSLDAAGKETQYF. This chain joins TRBV5-1 and TRBJ2-5; no clear D. The V gene lost 0 bases and the J gene lost 3 bases, with 12 bases spanning the gap. This CDR3 contains 15 residues. The germline gives CDR1 SGHRS, CDR2 YFSETQ.

Only one count was recorded for this clonotype. The chain joins TRBV4-1 to TRBJ2-3, with D perhaps matching TRBD1 (6 bases). Germline-derived CDR1 and CDR2 are MGHRA and YSYEKL. The CDR3 runs 18 residues. The V end was cut by 0 bases, the J end by 6 bases, with 22 bases between. CDR3: CASSQDPGDKGFMDTQYF. The CDR3 DNA reads TGCGCCAGCAGCCAAGATCCAGGGGACAAGGGGTTTATGGATACGCAGTATTTT.

This clonotype was seen more than once but under ten times. The chain links TRBV24-1 to TRBJ2-1; TRBD2 aligns across 13 bases. The germline gives CDR1 KGHDR, CDR2 SFDVKD. This CDR3 has 15 amino acids. V was clipped by 5 bases and J by 8 bases; unmatched bases: 5. The CDR3 region is CATSARLAGGHEQFF. CDR3 coding DNA: TGTGCCACCAGTGCCAGACTAGCGGGGGGCCATGAGCAGTTCTTC.

The V and J genes are TRBV7-2 and TRBJ2-1; no clear D. The germline V gene encodes CDR1 SGHTA and CDR2 FQGNSA. There are 14 residues in the CDR3. The ends were cut back, 2 bases at V and 6 bases at J, with 11 bases in the middle. The CDR3 nucleotides read TGTGCCAGCAGCTTATCGGCAGGCACCAATGAGCAGTTCTTC. Translated, it gives CASSLSAGTNEQFF.

V usage is TRBV20-1 and J usage is TRBJ2-1; tentative D call: TRBD2 (5 bases). The CDR3 is 14 amino acids. Germline CDR1 reads DFQATT; CDR2 reads SNEGSKA (reference sequence). V was shortened by 5 bases and J by 6 bases, with 17 bases between the two germline ends. The CDR3 loop reads CSAEDSRGGNEQFF. The CDR3, as DNA: TGCAGTGCTGAGGACTCCCGAGGAGGCAATGAGCAGTTCTTC.

In its sample, this clonotype was seen once. This chain links TRBV20-1 with TRBJ2-3, with TRBD1 as a possible D gene (6 bases). The CDR3 has 14 residues. Germline values: CDR1 DFQATT, CDR2 SNEGSKA (reference sequence). V lost 5 bases to trimming and J lost 4 bases, with 16 bases between them. The CDR3 reads CSAQPGAHPDTQYF. DNA for the CDR3: TGCAGTGCTCAACCAGGGGCGCATCCAGATACGCAGTATTTT.

The chain combines TRBV6-5 with TRBJ1-1, with D tentatively TRBD1 (5 bases). The CDR3 loop spans 15 amino acids. Trimming took 0 bases from V and 4 from J, leaving 12 bases between them. CDR1 MNHEY and CDR2 SVGAGI come from the germline V gene. The CDR3 sequence is CASSYSQGLGTEAFF. CDR3 DNA: TGTGCCAGCAGTTACTCCCAGGGCCTGGGCACTGAAGCTTTCTTT.

V and J are TRBV18 and TRBJ2-3; 7 bases agree with TRBD1. Trimming removed 3 bases from V and 1 base from J; junction bases left unmatched: 4. The germline V gene encodes CDR1 KGHSH and CDR2 LQKENI. The CDR3 is 15 amino acids. The CDR3 loop reads CASSPLQGGTDTQYF. In nucleotides, the CDR3 is TGTGCCAGCTCACCCCTCCAGGGGGGCACAGATACGCAGTATTTT.

This clonotype was counted ten times or more. V is TRBV6-2 or TRBV6-3 and J is TRBJ2-3; possibly TRBD2 for D (5 bases). Germline V gives CDR1 MNHEY, CDR2 SVGEGT. Trimming removed 4 bases at V and 7 bases at J, with 9 bases between. The CDR3 totals 12 residues. In DNA form, the CDR3 reads TGTGCCAGCAGTTCGAGGGTCCATACGCAGTATTTT. It codes for CASSSRVHTQYF.

The chain employs TRBV6-2 or TRBV6-3 and TRBJ2-1; no clear D gene. Trimming cost V 2 bases and J 8 bases, with 4 bases left between them. From germline, CDR1 is MNHEY and CDR2 SVGEGT. This CDR3 comprises 11 residues. CDR3 DNA sequence: TGTGCCAGCAGTTACATCTATGAGCAGTTCTTC. Its protein product is CASSYIYEQFF.

V usage is TRBV5-1 and J usage is TRBJ1-2, with TRBD1 matching over 7 bases. The CDR3 length is 14 residues. J was trimmed by 8 bases and V by 4 bases; bases with no gene match: 11. Germline V gives CDR1 SGHRS, CDR2 YFSETQ. The CDR3: CASSGGQALSGYTF. The CDR3 DNA is TGCGCCAGCAGCGGCGGACAGGCTCTATCGGGCTACACCTTC.

The V and J genes are TRBV7-2 and TRBJ2-1; D unresolved. CDR3 length: 13 amino acids. Trimming removed 7 bases at V and 4 bases at J, with 11 bases between. The germline V gene has CDR1 SGHTA and CDR2 FQGNSA. The CDR3 spells CASTAGRYNEQFF. The CDR3 DNA sequence: TGTGCCAGCACCGCCGGCCGTTACAATGAGCAGTTCTTC. Together with reference TRBV7-2 and TRBJ2-1, the CDR3 gives the full variable domain: GAGVSQSPSNKVTEKGKDVELRCDPISGHTALYWYRQSLGQGLEFLIYFQGNSAPDKSGLPSDRFSAERTGGSVSTLTIQRTQQEDSAVYLCASTAGRYNEQFFGPGTRLTVL.

The chain recombines TRBV24-1 with TRBJ1-1; 7 bases line up with TRBD1. The germline V gene has CDR1 KGHDR and CDR2 SFDVKD. This CDR3 spans 15 amino acids. The V segment lost 2 bases and the J segment 1 base; nucleotides outside the gene matches: 3. In nucleotides, the CDR3 is TGTGCCACCAGTGATTCCCCAGGGGGGAACACTGAAGCTTTCTTT. Protein product: CATSDSPGGNTEAFF.

For the CDR3, the DNA is TGTGCCACCAGTGACCCTCATGGACTAGCACCAGATACGCAGTATTTT. The encoded protein is CATSDPHGLAPDTQYF. V is TRBV24-1 and J is TRBJ2-3; 8 bases align to TRBD2. V lost 4 bases to trimming and J lost 4 bases; unmatched junction nucleotides: 9. This CDR3 comprises 16 residues. The germline V gene encodes CDR1 KGHDR and CDR2 SFDVKD.

This clonotype was picked up a small number of times. The V gene is TRBV7-2, the J gene TRBJ1-2, with D perhaps matching TRBD1 (6 bases). Germline V gene data show CDR1 as SGHTA and CDR2 as FQGNSA. V was cut by 1 base and J by 0 bases, with 12 bases left in between. The CDR3 runs 16 residues. CDR3 amino acids: CASSLERGSANYGYTF. The CDR3 DNA reads TGTGCCAGCAGCTTAGAAAGGGGGTCTGCTAACTATGGCTACACCTTC.

This clonotype has a handful of counts. V usage is TRBV6-2 or TRBV6-3 and J usage is TRBJ2-7, with D tentatively TRBD1 (6 bases). The germline V and J ends were trimmed by 6 bases and 3 bases, with 12 bases remaining between them. The CDR3 totals 13 residues. Germline CDR1 reads MNHEY; CDR2 reads SVGEGT. The CDR3 loop is CASSPGTRYEQYF. The CDR3 region has the DNA TGTGCCAGCAGCCCCGGGACACGCTACGAGCAGTACTTC.

Concerning this clonotype itself: One end of the junction is discordant with germline, which a read error may explain. The CDR3 protein is CASSLPGRGAEQFF. The CDR3 DNA sequence: TGTGCTAGCAGCTTACCGGGGAGAGGGGCTGAGCAGTTCTTC. The chain combines TRBV7-7 with TRBJ2-1; D tentatively fits TRBD1 or TRBD2 (5 bases each). Germline V gene sequence: CDR1 SSHAT, CDR2 FNYEAQ (reference sequence). The CDR3 extends over 14 amino acids.

J is TRBJ1-5 and V is TRBV7-9; 7 bases match TRBD1. Trimming took 3 bases from V and 4 from J; bases not matched to a gene: 6. The CDR3 loop spans 15 amino acids. CDR1 and CDR2 from the germline V gene are SEHNR and FQNEAQ (reference sequence). The CDR3 region is CASSFGDRANQPQHF. The DNA of the CDR3 is TGTGCCAGCAGCTTTGGGGACAGAGCAAATCAGCCCCAGCATTTT.

This chain links TRBV12-5 with TRBJ2-3; 7 nucleotides align to TRBD1. V dropped 4 bases and J dropped 2; count of bases not matched to a gene: 3. Germline V lookup: CDR1 LGHNT, CDR2 FRNRAP. The length of the CDR3 is 14 residues. The CDR3 coding sequence is TGTGCTAGTGGTTGGGGACAGATCACAGATACGCAGTATTTT. This gives the protein CASGWGQITDTQYF.

The chain employs TRBV5-4 and TRBJ2-3, with D perhaps TRBD2 (5 bases). The CDR3 length is 17 residues. Germline V lookup: CDR1 SGHNT, CDR2 YYREEE (reference sequence). V was clipped by 4 bases and J by 6 bases, with 24 bases between them. CDR3 DNA sequence: TGTGCCAGCAGCCCCGACCCAAAGCGGATCTCAATCGATACGCAGTATTTT. This codes for CASSPDPKRISIDTQYF.

The chain links TRBV19 to TRBJ1-1; the match to TRBD1 covers 11 bases. The germline CDR1 and CDR2 sequences are LNHDA and SQIVND (reference sequence). V lost 3 bases to trimming and J lost 4 bases; unmatched junction nucleotides: 4. The CDR3 runs to 15 residues. In nucleotides, the CDR3 is TGTGCCAGTAGTATTGGGGACAGGGGGTCCACTGAAGCTTTCTTT. The encoded protein is CASSIGDRGSTEAFF.

This clonotype was detected ten times or more. The chain carries TRBV6-6 and TRBJ2-1; 8 positions match TRBD2. CDR3 length: 14 amino acids. V lost 10 bases and J lost 5; bases outside the gene matches: 10. Germline V gives CDR1 MNHNY, CDR2 SVGAGI (reference sequence). The DNA for the CDR3 is TGTGCCACCTCGGGACTAGTTTTCCACAATGAGCAGTTCTTC. This sequence encodes CATSGLVFHNEQFF.

The chain has TRBV6-2 or TRBV6-3 and TRBJ2-1; 13 positions agree with TRBD2. The CDR3 sequence is 13 residues long. The junction had 6 bases not matched to a gene; V was cut back by 6 bases and J by 13 bases. Germline V gives CDR1 MNHEY, CDR2 SVGEGT. CDR3 residues: CASSATSGGSQFF. The CDR3 nucleotides read TGTGCCAGCAGCGCGACTAGCGGGGGGTCCCAGTTCTTC.

This clonotype was found a few times. The J gene is TRBJ2-7, the V gene TRBV18, with D possibly being TRBD1 (5 bases). V was trimmed by 1 base and J by 5 bases, leaving 6 bases between them. Germline CDR1 KGHSH, CDR2 LQKENI. The CDR3 totals 12 residues. The CDR3 region is CASSPQGDEQYV. The CDR3 bases are TGTGCCAGCTCACCACAAGGGGACGAGCAGTACGTC.

J is TRBJ1-2 and V is TRBV4-3; D possibly corresponds to TRBD1 (6 bases). CDR1 LGHNA and CDR2 YSLEER come from the germline V gene. The CDR3 spans 16 residues. Trimming pared 5 bases from V and 8 bases from J, leaving 24 bases between. The CDR3 protein is CASSKGPQGQSEGYTF. Here the CDR3 DNA reads TGCGCCAGCAGCAAAGGACCGCAGGGGCAGTCAGAGGGCTACACCTTC.

The V and J genes are TRBV18 and TRBJ2-3; 9 bases are a match to TRBD1. After removal of 6 bases from V and 0 bases from J, the junction contained 4 bases not matched to a gene. From germline, CDR1 is KGHSH and CDR2 LQKENI. The CDR3 runs 15 residues. CDR3 sequence: CASSRGTGSTDTQYF. The CDR3 DNA reads TGTGCCAGCTCCCGTGGGACAGGGAGCACAGATACGCAGTATTTT.